These T cell receptor beta chains were read from a single sample in a study of cytomegalovirus exposure and HLA in healthy donors. Sequenced by immunoSEQ multiplex PCR; TCRdb stores in-frame clones only, minus some. The repertoire holds 80,000 to 100,000 clones, with around three quarters as singletons. The sample was PBMCs. The receptors derive from a male donor in good health and CMV-seropositive. The CDR3 runs from the conserved cysteine through the conserved F or W. Fields, in order: J gene, clone size, V gene, D gene, CDR3 DNA, CDR3 protein. A D gene is named only where the DNA matches it firmly. Part of the rows lack a size; the others show once, few, many or a class for expanded clones.

TRBJ1-1,-,TRBV7-9,TRBD1,TGTTCCAGCAGCTTAGGCCAGGGGGACACTGAAGCTTTCTTT,CSSSLGQGDTEAFF
TRBJ1-1,-,TRBV30,TRBD1,TGTGCCTGGAGTGTGATGGCGGGGCGACAGGGGCGGGACACTGAAGCTTTCTTT,CAWSVMAGRQGRDTEAFF
TRBJ2-7,few,TRBV18,-,TGTGCCAGCTCACCACCAGGGGGATACGAGCAGTACTTC,CASSPPGGYEQYF
TRBJ1-2,-,TRBV5-8,-,TGTGCCAGCAGCTTTCCAGGGGCGGTTAACTATGGCTACACCTTC,CASSFPGAVNYGYTF
TRBJ1-1,-,TRBV7-2,-,TGTGCCAGCAGCTTTGCAGGCACGTGGGCTGAAGCTTTCTTT,CASSFAGTWAEAFF
TRBJ2-3,-,TRBV5-1,TRBD2,TGCGCCAGCAGTAGAGGCGGGGGACCCACAGATACGCAGTATTTT,CASSRGGGPTDTQYF
TRBJ2-1,-,TRBV11-3,TRBD2,TGTGCCAGCAGCTTAGAGGCTAGCGGGGGTTACAATGAGCAGTTCTTC,CASSLEASGGYNEQFF
TRBJ2-3,-,TRBV5-6,-,TGTGCCAGCAGCTTACGGCGAGGCGGCACAGATACGCAGTATTTT,CASSLRRGGTDTQYF
TRBJ2-7,-,TRBV10-1,-,TGCGCCAGCAGTGAGTCAAATAGGACACCCTTTGCGGGGTACGAGCAGTACTTC,CASSESNRTPFAGYEQYF
TRBJ1-6,-,TRBV6-6,-,TGTGCCAGCAGTTACCAGGGGTATAATTCACCCCTCCACTTT,CASSYQGYNSPLHF
TRBJ1-1,-,TRBV12-2,-,TGTGCAAGTCGCGTGATCACTCGGCAGGGGGGCACTGAAGCTTTCTTT,CASRVITRQGGTEAFF
TRBJ1-6,few,TRBV5-5,TRBD1,TGTGCCAGCACCCGACAGGGGGCGGGTTCACCCCTCCACTTT,CASTRQGAGSPLHF